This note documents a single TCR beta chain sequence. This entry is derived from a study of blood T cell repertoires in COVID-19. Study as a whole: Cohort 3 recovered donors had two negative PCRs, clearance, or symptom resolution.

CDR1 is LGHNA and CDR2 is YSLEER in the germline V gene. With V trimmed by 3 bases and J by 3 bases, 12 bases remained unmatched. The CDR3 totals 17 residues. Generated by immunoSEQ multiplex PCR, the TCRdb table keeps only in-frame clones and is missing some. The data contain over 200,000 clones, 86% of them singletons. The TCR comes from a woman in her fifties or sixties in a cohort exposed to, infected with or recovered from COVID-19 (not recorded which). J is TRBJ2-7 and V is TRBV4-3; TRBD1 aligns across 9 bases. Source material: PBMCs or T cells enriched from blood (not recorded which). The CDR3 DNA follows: TGCGCCAGCAGCCAGGGACTCCGGGACAGGGTCCACTACGAGCAGTACTTC. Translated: CASSQGLRDRVHYEQYF.